This T cell receptor beta chain was obtained from a study of cytomegalovirus exposure and HLA in healthy donors. Whole-study results and caveats: In most subjects, TCR beta sequences reportedly gave accurate predictions of HLA-A and HLA-B alleles. CMV serostatus was the only immune exposure information that was available. With later analysis, a missense DCLRE1C variant became linked to TCR beta V- and J-gene trimming.

Not recorded for this donor was the CMV serostatus. This clone was seen a handful of times. The antigen is undetermined. Amplification used 60 Vbeta primers and 13 Jbeta primers. The method was immunoSEQ multiplex PCR; TCRdb's version includes in-frame clones alone and lacks a portion of them. The sample contains some 57,000 clones, around 50% of which appear only once. This clonotype was sampled from a human donor in good health. Specimen: PBMCs.

The CDR3 here is CASSRDRVYGYTF. In DNA, the CDR3 is TGTGCCAGCAGCCGGGACAGGGTTTATGGCTACACCTTC. The chain uses TRBV2 and TRBJ1-2; 9 bases agree with TRBD1. Germline lookup yields CDR1 SNHLY and CDR2 FYNNEI. Germline trimming cut 6 bases from V and 5 bases from J; bases unmatched to any gene: 4. This CDR3 comprises 13 residues.